Listed below are T cell receptor beta chains from one sample, sequenced in a study of human T cells and chemical hapten exposure. TCRdb re-called the RACE reads with MiXCR, one entry per CDR3 protein. The sample records approximately 50,000 distinct CDR3 sequences, around 11% being singletons. The starting material was whole blood, obtained in connection with sensitization to the hapten diphenylcyclopropenone (DPC). The receptors originated from a woman between 40 and 50 years old with alopecia areata. Some clones in this sample may be carry-over from other donors' samples. Each CDR3 is given with its conserved first and last residue. A D gene is named only where the DNA matches it firmly. The listing skips clone size in some rows; elsewhere it reads once, few, many or a size class.

v_call	d_call	j_call	clone_size	cdr3_aa	cdr3_nt
TRBV9	TRBD1	TRBJ1-1	NA	CASSARGRGRTEAFF	TGTGCCAGCAGCGCGAGGGGCAGGGGGCGCACTGAAGCTTTCTTT
TRBV24-1	NA	TRBJ2-3	many	CATSDTTGSGDTQYF	TGTGCCACCAGTGATACTACCGGGAGCGGAGATACGCAGTATTTT
TRBV5-1	TRBD2	TRBJ2-3	few	CASSWGLTSGSTDTQYF	TGCGCCAGCAGCTGGGGGTTGACTAGCGGAAGCACAGATACGCAGTATTTT
TRBV12-3/TRBV12-4	NA	TRBJ1-3	many	CASSLQGSGNTIYF	TGTGCCAGCAGTTTACAGGGCTCTGGAAACACCATATATTTT
TRBV7-9	NA	TRBJ2-1	NA	CAGSPPGRSYNEQFF	TGTGCCGGCAGCCCACCGGGAAGGTCCTACAATGAGCAGTTCTTC
TRBV19	NA	TRBJ1-5	few	CASNPEGLLNQPQHF	TGTGCCAGTAATCCTGAGGGACTCCTCAATCAGCCCCAGCATTTT
TRBV30	NA	TRBJ1-2	many	CAWSNGYGYTF	TGTGCCTGGAGTAACGGCTATGGCTACACCTTC
TRBV18	NA	TRBJ2-5	many	CASSPGGETQYF	TGTGCCAGCTCACCAGGCGGTGAGACCCAGTACTTC
TRBV4-1	TRBD2	TRBJ2-3	few	CASSQVGTSHSTDTQYF	TGCGCCAGCAGCCAAGTTGGGACTAGTCATAGCACAGATACGCAGTATTTT
TRBV7-9	NA	TRBJ2-5	many	CASSLNLGWNVLGNQETQYF	TGTGCCAGCAGCTTAAACCTAGGGTGGAATGTGTTGGGGAACCAAGAGACCCAGTACTTC
TRBV30	TRBD1	TRBJ1-1	NA	CAWRFDRVYTEAFF	TGTGCCTGGAGATTTGACAGGGTCTACACTGAAGCTTTCTTT
TRBV28	NA	TRBJ1-2	many	CASRPGRAGAYYGYTF	TGTGCCAGCAGGCCGGGGAGGGCCGGGGCCTACTATGGCTACACCTTC
TRBV6-2/TRBV6-3	TRBD2	TRBJ2-5	many	CASSSGLAQETQYF	TGTGCCAGCAGTTCGGGACTAGCGCAAGAGACCCAGTACTTC
TRBV7-8	TRBD1	TRBJ2-3	NA	CASSRQGPTDTQYF	TGTGCCAGCAGCCGACAGGGCCCGACAGATACGCAGTATTTT
TRBV7-9	NA	TRBJ2-5	NA	CASIPTRGTQETQYF	TGTGCCAGCATCCCAACACGGGGCACCCAAGAGACCCAGTACTTC
TRBV27	TRBD2	TRBJ2-2	NA	CASSFWGSGKTGELFF	TGTGCCAGCAGCTTTTGGGGTAGCGGGAAGACCGGGGAGCTGTTTTTT
TRBV7-8	NA	TRBJ1-1	many	CASSYGSGEAFF	TGTGCCAGCAGCTACGGTTCGGGTGAAGCTTTCTTT